What follows are 15 T cell receptor beta chains derived from one specimen sequenced in a study of PD-1 blockade in classical Hodgkin lymphoma. Only in-frame clones appear in the TCRdb table, and some are missing; sequencing was by immunoSEQ multiplex PCR. Among approximately 20,000 clones, 76% were seen once, and the ten largest hold roughly two fifths. Described time point: cycle 4 day 1 (C4D1), after 6 weeks of nivolumab. Relapse after autologous stem cell transplantation occurred in every patient, and brentuximab vedotin exposure varied. The sample consisted of peripheral blood mononuclear cells (PBMCs), taken before the fourth cycle of nivolumab. The origin of the receptors is a human donor with classical Hodgkin lymphoma.

By share, this clone counts as medium-sized. The J gene is TRBJ1-6, the V gene TRBV14; D is unclear. CDR3 length: 13 residues. Germline V CDR1 and CDR2: SGHDN, FVKESK. Trimming shortened V by 1 base and J by 10 bases, and 8 bases separated the two germline ends. The CDR3 coding sequence is TGTGCCAGCAGCCAAGGTGCAGGATCACCCCTCCACTTT. It codes for CASSQGAGSPLHF.

The chain uses TRBV5-6 and TRBJ2-7, with 7 positions matching TRBD1. Germline CDR1 and CDR2: SGHDT and YYEEEE. There are 16 residues in the CDR3. Trimming took 4 bases from V and 5 from J; bases not matched to a gene: 15. The CDR3 DNA is TGTGCCAGCAGCCCCCTAATAGATAACAGGGGTAACGAGCAGTACTTC. Its translation is CASSPLIDNRGNEQYF.

The V gene is TRBV5-1, the J gene TRBJ1-2; D uncertain. Trimming stripped 1 base from V and 4 bases from J, with 11 bases between. The CDR3 sequence is 14 residues long. From germline, CDR1 is SGHRS and CDR2 YFSETQ. The CDR3 here is CASSLSWNSYGYTF. The CDR3 nucleotides are TGCGCCAGCAGCTTGTCCTGGAATTCCTATGGCTACACCTTC.

The chain is built from TRBV6-1 and TRBJ1-1, with no clear D. This CDR3 contains 13 residues. V was clipped by 1 base and J by 2 bases, with 5 bases between them. The germline CDR1 and CDR2 sequences are MNHNS and SASEGT. The CDR3 sequence is CASSEVYNTEAFF. CDR3 bases: TGTGCCAGCAGTGAAGTTTATAACACTGAAGCTTTCTTT.

This clone has only a few counts. The rearrangement joins TRBV2 to TRBJ1-1; D is perhaps TRBD1 (5 bases). The germline V gene encodes CDR1 SNHLY and CDR2 FYNNEI. The V end lost 11 bases, the J end lost 3 bases, and 10 bases lay between the germline ends. This CDR3 is built from 11 residues. CDR3: CADGGDTEAFF. The CDR3 region has the DNA TGTGCCGACGGGGGGGACACTGAAGCTTTCTTT.

The table lists this clone with a count of one. The DNA for the CDR3 is TGTGCCAGCAGTTTGGTAGGGGCGGCCACTGAAGCTTTCTTT. Residues: CASSLVGAATEAFF. This chain joins TRBV27 and TRBJ1-1, with TRBD1 as a possible D gene (5 bases). Germline V gives CDR1 MNHEY, CDR2 SMNVEV (reference sequence). The CDR3 runs 14 residues. Trimming pared 3 bases from V and 4 bases from J, leaving 12 bases between.

The chain joins TRBV5-4 to TRBJ1-2, with D unresolved. The V and J ends lost 1 base and 5 bases respectively, with 12 bases between them. The CDR3 has 14 amino acids. CDR1 and CDR2 from the germline V gene are SGHNT and YYREEE (reference sequence). CDR3 sequence (DNA): TGTGCCAGCAGCTTGAACAATCCCCTATATGGCTACACCTTC. It translates to CASSLNNPLYGYTF.

V usage is TRBV5-4 and J usage is TRBJ2-7, with D possibly matching TRBD1 (5 bases). V lost 1 base to trimming and J lost 2 bases, with 10 bases between them. The CDR3 is made up of 14 amino acids. Germline assignment: CDR1 SGHNT and CDR2 YYREEE (reference sequence). The CDR3 reads CASSLTGRAYEQYF. DNA for the CDR3: TGTGCCAGCAGCTTGACAGGCAGAGCCTACGAGCAGTACTTC.

V usage is TRBV6-1 and J usage is TRBJ1-5, with TRBD1 as a possible D gene (5 bases). The germline V gene has CDR1 MNHNS and CDR2 SASEGT. This CDR3 contains 14 residues. Trimming took 2 bases from V and 3 from J, leaving 8 bases between them. The CDR3 DNA reads as TGTGCCAGCAGTGAACAGGGTAACAATCAGCCCCAGCATTTT. Protein: CASSEQGNNQPQHF.

This clone was detected a few times. The chain recombines TRBV19 with TRBJ1-2, with 10 bases identical to TRBD1. The germline V gene encodes CDR1 LNHDA and CDR2 SQIVND (reference sequence). The CDR3 loop spans 16 amino acids. Trimming removed 5 bases from V and 1 base from J; junction bases left unmatched: 7. CDR3 region: CASSPRQGADNYGYTF. The DNA of the CDR3 is TGTGCCAGTAGTCCCCGACAGGGGGCGGATAACTATGGCTACACCTTC. Using reference TRBV19 and TRBJ1-2 for the parts outside the CDR3, the full variable domain is DGGITQSPKYLFRKEGQNVTLSCEQNLNHDAMYWYRQDPGQGLRLIYYSQIVNDFQKGDIAEGYSVSREKKESFPLTVTSAQKNPTAFYLCASSPRQGADNYGYTFGSGTRLTVV.

V and J are TRBV5-4 and TRBJ2-2; D not certain. Germline V gene lookup returns CDR1 SGHNT and CDR2 YYREEE (reference sequence). V shed 6 bases and J shed 6 bases, with 12 bases lying between them. CDR3 length: 13 amino acids. CDR3 sequence (DNA): TGTGCCAGCAACCTGTTTGGGGCCGGGGAGCTGTTTTTT. Protein product: CASNLFGAGELFF. Looking up the rest from reference TRBV5-4 and TRBJ2-2 gives the full variable domain: ETGVTQSPTHLIKTRGQQVTLRCSSQSGHNTVSWYQQALGQGPQFIFQYYREEENGRGNFPPRFSGLQFPNYSSELNVNALELDDSALYLCASNLFGAGELFFGEGSRLTVL.

Relative to its sample, this clone is medium-sized. The chain uses TRBV4-1 and TRBJ2-1; D is perhaps TRBD2 (5 bases). The CDR3 spans 18 residues. Germline CDR1 is MGHRA and CDR2 is YSYEKL. V lost 0 bases and J lost 4, with 19 bases in between. CDR3 amino acids: CASSQDRGFPWIYNEQFF. The CDR3 DNA reads as TGCGCCAGCAGCCAAGATCGGGGTTTCCCCTGGATTTACAATGAGCAGTTCTTC.

This chain links TRBV5-6 with TRBJ1-2; D ambiguous. With 2 bases removed from V and 3 bases from J, the gap between germline ends came to 8 bases. This CDR3 has 13 residues. Germline CDR1 reads SGHDT; CDR2 reads YYEEEE. The CDR3 region has the DNA TGTGCCAGCAGCTTCTCTAGGTACTATGGCTACACCTTC. Protein sequence: CASSFSRYYGYTF.

The chain joins TRBV10-3 to TRBJ1-2; weak D call: TRBD1 (5 bases). Germline CDR1 ENHRY, CDR2 SYGVKD. The V end was cut by 0 bases, the J end by 7 bases, with 12 bases between. This CDR3 comprises 14 residues. The CDR3 DNA sequence: TGTGCCATCAGTGAGTCGATCAGGGCCGCTGGCTACACCTTC. Protein product: CAISESIRAAGYTF.

The chain is built from TRBV12-5 and TRBJ2-7; the D call may be TRBD1 or TRBD2 (5 bases each). V lost 0 bases and J 3 bases, leaving 18 bases between the germline ends. There are 17 residues in the CDR3. The germline V gene encodes CDR1 LGHNT and CDR2 FRNRAP. CDR3 protein: CASGLVLEFRDDYEQYF. The DNA of the CDR3 is TGTGCTAGTGGTTTGGTACTGGAATTTCGGGACGACTACGAGCAGTACTTC.